These T cell receptor beta chains were read from a single sample in a study of T-cell memory formation after mild COVID-19. MiXCR, run by TCRdb on the 5' RACE reads, gives a single entry per CDR3 protein. Found here are more than 450,000 distinct CDR3 sequences, roughly 18% of them singletons; the top ten hold approximately 12%. What was sequenced was PBMCs or a T cell subset sorted from them (not recorded which). These receptors came from an adult woman who had mild COVID-19 (a few samples of this study predate the infection). Cell type and time point are not known. The CDR3 runs from the conserved cysteine through the conserved F or W. The order of the fields is clone size, D gene, V gene, J gene, CDR3 DNA, CDR3 protein. D genes are given only for firm matches. For some rows the clone size is stated as once, few or many, or as a class when expanded; others skip it.

clone_size: few; d_call: NA; v_call: TRBV11-2; j_call: TRBJ2-1; cdr3_nt: TGTGCCAGCACCCCGGACGGCGGGGCCTACAATGAGCAGTTCTTC; cdr3_aa: CASTPDGGAYNEQFF
clone_size: once; d_call: TRBD1; v_call: TRBV6-1; j_call: TRBJ2-7; cdr3_nt: TGTGCCAGCAGTGAAGCGGTTCCGGACAGGGGAGCCTACGAGCAGTACTTC; cdr3_aa: CASSEAVPDRGAYEQYF
clone_size: few; d_call: NA; v_call: TRBV7-9; j_call: TRBJ1-3; cdr3_nt: TGTGCCAGCAGCTTAGGAGTCGGAGCAGGGGGAAACACCATATATTTT; cdr3_aa: CASSLGVGAGGNTIYF
clone_size: few; d_call: NA; v_call: TRBV7-2; j_call: TRBJ1-6; cdr3_nt: TGTGCCAGCAGCTTAAGCTGGGGTCAATCGTTCAATTCACCCCTCCACTTT; cdr3_aa: CASSLSWGQSFNSPLHF
clone_size: NA; d_call: NA; v_call: TRBV6-2/TRBV6-3; j_call: TRBJ2-1; cdr3_nt: TGTGCCAGCAGTTACTACACTAACAATGAGCAGTTCTTC; cdr3_aa: CASSYYTNNEQFF
clone_size: many; d_call: TRBD1; v_call: TRBV7-9; j_call: TRBJ2-5; cdr3_nt: TGTGCCAGCAGCTCTTACGGGACAGGGCAAGAAGAGACCCAGTACTTC; cdr3_aa: CASSSYGTGQEETQYF
clone_size: NA; d_call: NA; v_call: TRBV4-1; j_call: TRBJ2-7; cdr3_nt: TGCGCCAGCAGCCAAGTGGGGTCCGGGACAATTTTCTACGAGCAGTACTTC; cdr3_aa: CASSQVGSGTIFYEQYF
clone_size: NA; d_call: NA; v_call: TRBV6-1; j_call: TRBJ1-2; cdr3_nt: TGTGCCAGCTTAGTTTCACAGTACTATGGCTACACCTTC; cdr3_aa: CASLVSQYYGYTF
clone_size: once; d_call: NA; v_call: TRBV7-9; j_call: TRBJ1-5; cdr3_nt: TGTGCCAGCAGCACCCAGTGGGATCAGCCCCAGCATTTT; cdr3_aa: CASSTQWDQPQHF
clone_size: few; d_call: NA; v_call: TRBV30; j_call: TRBJ2-5; cdr3_nt: TGTGCCTGGAGTGTACACCGGGAGACCCAGTACTTC; cdr3_aa: CAWSVHRETQYF
clone_size: few; d_call: NA; v_call: TRBV20-1; j_call: TRBJ2-7; cdr3_nt: TGCAGTGCCCCCAAACCGGGCCGAGGTTCGGACGAGCAGTACTTC; cdr3_aa: CSAPKPGRGSDEQYF
clone_size: few; d_call: NA; v_call: TRBV12-5; j_call: TRBJ1-2; cdr3_nt: TGTGCTAGTGGTTTGGTAATGGGGCGCGGCTATGGCTACACCTTC; cdr3_aa: CASGLVMGRGYGYTF